This is a list of T cell receptor beta chains from one sample in a study of PD-1 blockade in classical Hodgkin lymphoma. Assay used: immunoSEQ multiplex PCR; TCRdb lists only in-frame clones, some missing. In the table there are 100,000 to 120,000 clones, 80% to 90% of which are singletons. Sample: peripheral blood mononuclear cells (PBMCs), taken before the second cycle of nivolumab. The receptor set was obtained from a human donor with classical Hodgkin lymphoma. Both conserved end residues are part of each CDR3. Each record gives: J gene, CDR3 length, clone size, D gene, V gene, CDR3 DNA, CDR3 protein. D genes are given only for firm matches. Where a row states a size, it is once, few, many or the class of an expanded clone; other rows omit it.

J gene: TRBJ2-3
CDR3 length: 15
clone size: -
D gene: TRBD2
V gene: TRBV6-6
CDR3 DNA: TGTGCCAGCAGTTCCAGCGGGACCGGCACAGATACGCAGTATTTT
CDR3 protein: CASSSSGTGTDTQYF

J gene: TRBJ2-1
CDR3 length: 17
clone size: -
D gene: -
V gene: TRBV5-1
CDR3 DNA: TGCGCCAGCAGCTTCGGAGCAGGGACCTTCTCCTACAATGAGCAGTTCTTC
CDR3 protein: CASSFGAGTFSYNEQFF

J gene: TRBJ2-1
CDR3 length: 11
clone size: -
D gene: -
V gene: TRBV10-3
CDR3 DNA: TGTGCCATCAGTTCTAGAGAGGAGCAGTTCTTC
CDR3 protein: CAISSREEQFF

J gene: TRBJ2-1
CDR3 length: 12
clone size: -
D gene: -
V gene: TRBV10-3
CDR3 DNA: TGTGCCATCAGCCTCGATTACAATGAGCAGTTCTTC
CDR3 protein: CAISLDYNEQFF

J gene: TRBJ2-3
CDR3 length: 17
clone size: -
D gene: TRBD2
V gene: TRBV5-1
CDR3 DNA: TGCGCCAGCAGCTTGGGGACTAGCGGGAAGCTTACAGATACGCAGTATTTT
CDR3 protein: CASSLGTSGKLTDTQYF

J gene: TRBJ2-7
CDR3 length: 13
clone size: -
D gene: TRBD2
V gene: TRBV7-2
CDR3 DNA: TGTGCCAGCAGCTTAGAACTAGCGGGAGGACAGTACTTC
CDR3 protein: CASSLELAGGQYF

J gene: TRBJ1-1
CDR3 length: 16
clone size: -
D gene: -
V gene: TRBV6-1
CDR3 DNA: TGTGCCAGCAGTGAACCCCCAGGGGTAAAGGGAACTGAAGCTTTCTTT
CDR3 protein: CASSEPPGVKGTEAFF

J gene: TRBJ2-3
CDR3 length: 14
clone size: -
D gene: TRBD2
V gene: TRBV19
CDR3 DNA: TGTGCCAGTAGATTGGCGGGAGGCACAGATACGCAGTATTTT
CDR3 protein: CASRLAGGTDTQYF

J gene: TRBJ1-1
CDR3 length: 16
clone size: -
D gene: TRBD1
V gene: TRBV4-1
CDR3 DNA: TGCGCCAGCAGCCAAGCCATCGTTGGACAGGGACATGAAGCTTTCTTT
CDR3 protein: CASSQAIVGQGHEAFF

J gene: TRBJ2-1
CDR3 length: 16
clone size: -
D gene: TRBD2
V gene: TRBV5-1
CDR3 DNA: TGCGCCAGCAGCTCGAGGACTAGCGGAAACGGGAATGAGCAGTTCTTC
CDR3 protein: CASSSRTSGNGNEQFF

J gene: TRBJ2-7
CDR3 length: 15
clone size: -
D gene: -
V gene: TRBV7-6
CDR3 DNA: TGTGCCAGCAGCTTAACCGGGACATTGGACTACGAGCAGTACTTC
CDR3 protein: CASSLTGTLDYEQYF

J gene: TRBJ1-4
CDR3 length: 15
clone size: -
D gene: -
V gene: TRBV6-1
CDR3 DNA: TGTGCCAGCAGTGAAGAGGTGGAGGGAAGGGAAAAACTGTTTTTT
CDR3 protein: CASSEEVEGREKLFF

J gene: TRBJ2-3
CDR3 length: 14
clone size: once
D gene: TRBD1
V gene: TRBV2
CDR3 DNA: TGTGCCAGCAGTTTGACAGGGGCACAGATAACGCAGTATTTT
CDR3 protein: CASSLTGAQITQYF

J gene: TRBJ2-5
CDR3 length: 16
clone size: -
D gene: -
V gene: TRBV28
CDR3 DNA: TGTGCCAGCAAGGGTATAGGGGCCGAAGCCCAAGAGACCCAGTACTTC
CDR3 protein: CASKGIGAEAQETQYF

J gene: TRBJ1-4
CDR3 length: 15
clone size: once
D gene: -
V gene: TRBV6-1
CDR3 DNA: TGTGCCAGCAGTGAAATATTAGGGGAAAATGAAAAACTGTTTTTT
CDR3 protein: CASSEILGENEKLFF

J gene: TRBJ1-1
CDR3 length: 11
clone size: -
D gene: -
V gene: TRBV6-6
CDR3 DNA: TGTGCCAGCAGTTTCGGGACAGAAGCTTTCTTT
CDR3 protein: CASSFGTEAFF

J gene: TRBJ1-3
CDR3 length: 14
clone size: few
D gene: -
V gene: TRBV9
CDR3 DNA: TGTGCCAGCAGCGATGAGACAGCTGGAAACACCATATATTTT
CDR3 protein: CASSDETAGNTIYF

J gene: TRBJ2-5
CDR3 length: 12
clone size: once
D gene: -
V gene: TRBV5-1
CDR3 DNA: TGCGCCAGCAGCCCGGACGCAGAGACCCAGTACTTC
CDR3 protein: CASSPDAETQYF

J gene: TRBJ2-1
CDR3 length: 16
clone size: -
D gene: TRBD1
V gene: TRBV18
CDR3 DNA: TGTGCCAGCTCACCAAGCGGACAGGGGATCATCTATGAGCAGTTCTTC
CDR3 protein: CASSPSGQGIIYEQFF

J gene: TRBJ2-2
CDR3 length: 16
clone size: -
D gene: -
V gene: TRBV27
CDR3 DNA: TGTGCCAGCAGTTTATCCAGGGCCCTGAACACCGGGGAGCTGTTTTTT
CDR3 protein: CASSLSRALNTGELFF

J gene: TRBJ1-2
CDR3 length: 18
clone size: -
D gene: -
V gene: TRBV4-1
CDR3 DNA: TGCGCCAGCAGCCAAGTATTGGGCAAGGTATGGGCCAACTATGGCTACACCTTC
CDR3 protein: CASSQVLGKVWANYGYTF

J gene: TRBJ2-7
CDR3 length: 17
clone size: -
D gene: TRBD1
V gene: TRBV15
CDR3 DNA: TGTGCCACCAGCAGAGGCGTCCGGGACAGGGGCATCTACGAGCAGTACTTC
CDR3 protein: CATSRGVRDRGIYEQYF

J gene: TRBJ2-5
CDR3 length: 19
clone size: -
D gene: TRBD2
V gene: TRBV11-2
CDR3 DNA: TGTGCCAGCAGCTTAGATCGGGCTAGCGGGAGATTCGTGGCAGAGACCCAGTACTTC
CDR3 protein: CASSLDRASGRFVAETQYF

J gene: TRBJ2-3
CDR3 length: 13
clone size: -
D gene: -
V gene: TRBV30
CDR3 DNA: TGTGCCTGGAGTGTCGGCTGGGAGTATACGCAGTATTTT
CDR3 protein: CAWSVGWEYTQYF

J gene: TRBJ1-2
CDR3 length: 13
clone size: -
D gene: -
V gene: TRBV9
CDR3 DNA: TGTGCCAGCAGCGTAGTCGGAGGCTATGGCTACACCTTC
CDR3 protein: CASSVVGGYGYTF

J gene: TRBJ2-5
CDR3 length: 18
clone size: -
D gene: -
V gene: TRBV28
CDR3 DNA: TGTGCCAGCAGTACCATGGTCGGGATAACTACGTACCAAGAGACCCAGTACTTC
CDR3 protein: CASSTMVGITTYQETQYF

J gene: TRBJ1-5
CDR3 length: 14
clone size: -
D gene: TRBD1
V gene: TRBV6-1
CDR3 DNA: TGTGCCAGCAGCGGAACAGGGGAAAGTCAGCCCCAGCATTTT
CDR3 protein: CASSGTGESQPQHF

J gene: TRBJ1-2
CDR3 length: 15
clone size: -
D gene: -
V gene: TRBV15
CDR3 DNA: TGTGCCACCAGCAGAGGCAGGGTGGCTAACTATGGCTACACCTTC
CDR3 protein: CATSRGRVANYGYTF

J gene: TRBJ2-6
CDR3 length: 14
clone size: -
D gene: -
V gene: TRBV15
CDR3 DNA: TGTGCCACCAGCATACCCGACGGGGCCAACGTCCTGACTTTC
CDR3 protein: CATSIPDGANVLTF

J gene: TRBJ2-1
CDR3 length: 15
clone size: once
D gene: TRBD2
V gene: TRBV6-1
CDR3 DNA: TGTGCCAGCAGACCAGGGGCTAGCGGGACCAATGAGCAGTTCTTC
CDR3 protein: CASRPGASGTNEQFF

J gene: TRBJ1-2
CDR3 length: 16
clone size: -
D gene: TRBD1
V gene: TRBV2
CDR3 DNA: TGTGCCAGCGGTTCGGGACAGGGGGCGGTGGGCTATGGCTACACCTTC
CDR3 protein: CASGSGQGAVGYGYTF

J gene: TRBJ1-1
CDR3 length: 15
clone size: -
D gene: -
V gene: TRBV7-2
CDR3 DNA: TGTGCCAGCAGCTTAGGAGGGGGGATGAACACTGAAGCTTTCTTT
CDR3 protein: CASSLGGGMNTEAFF

J gene: TRBJ2-5
CDR3 length: 16
clone size: -
D gene: -
V gene: TRBV10-1
CDR3 DNA: TGCGCCAGCAGGACCGTAACTAGGACTCTGTGGGAGACCCAGTACTTC
CDR3 protein: CASRTVTRTLWETQYF

J gene: TRBJ2-7
CDR3 length: 17
clone size: -
D gene: -
V gene: TRBV7-9
CDR3 DNA: TGTGCCAGCAGCCCTTCCGGGCTCGGACGTGGCACCTACGAGCAGTACTTC
CDR3 protein: CASSPSGLGRGTYEQYF

J gene: TRBJ2-7
CDR3 length: 14
clone size: -
D gene: -
V gene: TRBV19
CDR3 DNA: TGTGCCAGTAGTATGGTCGGAAACTCCTACGAGCAGTACTTC
CDR3 protein: CASSMVGNSYEQYF

J gene: TRBJ2-5
CDR3 length: 17
clone size: -
D gene: TRBD2
V gene: TRBV25-1
CDR3 DNA: TGTGCCAGCAGTGAACGACTGGGGGGACTAGCCCAAGAGACCCAGTACTTC
CDR3 protein: CASSERLGGLAQETQYF

J gene: TRBJ2-1
CDR3 length: 13
clone size: once
D gene: -
V gene: TRBV6-5
CDR3 DNA: TGTGCCAGCAGTTACCGGCTAGCGAATGAGCAGTTCTTC
CDR3 protein: CASSYRLANEQFF

J gene: TRBJ2-1
CDR3 length: 11
clone size: once
D gene: TRBD1
V gene: TRBV28
CDR3 DNA: TGTGCCAGCAGTCGGACAGGGGAGCAGTTCTTC
CDR3 protein: CASSRTGEQFF

J gene: TRBJ2-5
CDR3 length: 13
clone size: -
D gene: -
V gene: TRBV7-7
CDR3 DNA: TGTGCTAGCAGTTCCCTGGGACAAGAGACCCAGTACTTC
CDR3 protein: CASSSLGQETQYF

J gene: TRBJ1-1
CDR3 length: 15
clone size: -
D gene: TRBD1
V gene: TRBV19
CDR3 DNA: TGTGCCAGTATCCCCCGGGACAGGGGCCTTTTTGAAGCTTTCTTT
CDR3 protein: CASIPRDRGLFEAFF